This TCR beta chain was sequenced in a study of blood T cell repertoires in COVID-19. The repertoire was sequenced with immunoSEQ multiplex PCR; TCRdb's copy has only in-frame clones and lacks some. The top ten hold 10% to 15% of the sample, which has 280,000 or so clones, around 86% seen once. CDR3 size: 14 residues. Trimming removed 0 bases at V and 3 bases at J, with 7 bases between. CDR1 is LGHNA, CDR2 YSLEER, per germline. This clonotype originated in a human donor in a cohort sampled during active COVID-19. J is TRBJ2-3 and V is TRBV4-3, with no clear D. Sequences were obtained from peripheral blood. CDR3 in amino acids: CASSQDGPTDTQYF. The CDR3 region has the DNA TGCGCCAGCAGCCAAGATGGGCCGACAGATACGCAGTATTTT.